In its sample, the clone carrying this TCR beta chain was seen many times. This sample was included in a study of T-cell memory formation after mild COVID-19. MiXCR was run by TCRdb on the 5' RACE reads, yielding one entry per CDR3 protein. This repertoire shows some 310,000 distinct CDR3 sequences, 20% to 25% found once; its top ten account for roughly 21%. This clonotype originated in a man in his late teens or twenties who had mild COVID-19 (a few samples of this study predate the infection). Cell type and time point are not known. Sequencing input: PBMCs or a T cell subset sorted from them (not recorded which).

The CDR3 protein is CASSLTNQRENEQFF. The CDR3 DNA is TGTGCCAGCAGCTTAACGAACCAGAGGGAAAATGAGCAGTTCTTC. This chain uses TRBV7-3 with TRBJ2-1, with a weak D call TRBD2 (5 bases). Germline loops: CDR1 SGHTA, CDR2 FQGTGA. V lost 0 bases to trimming and J lost 7 bases, with 13 bases between them. The CDR3 extends over 15 amino acids. The variable domain in full, completed from reference TRBV7-3 and TRBJ2-1, reads GAGVSQTPSNKVTEKGKYVELRCDPISGHTALYWYRQSLGQGPEFLIYFQGTGAADDSGLPNDRFFAVRPEGSVSTLKIQRTERGDSAVYLCASSLTNQRENEQFFGPGTRLTVL.